A selection of T cell receptor beta chains follows, all from one sample in a study of shared clonotypes between healthy human individuals. Profiling relied on immunoSEQ multiplex PCR, and the TCRdb table lists in-frame clones only, not all of them. The table has roughly 2 million clones, 85% to 95% seen once. The sequencing sample was made of naive CD4+ T cells sorted from blood. The receptors stem from a man between 18 and 29 years old in good health. The CDR3 runs from the conserved cysteine through the conserved F or W. Size tells how often a clone was seen (once, few, many) or the class of an expanded clone, and some rows leave it out.

j_gene: TRBJ1-3
v_gene: TRBV11-3
abundance: .
CDR3aa: CASSLNSGNTIYF

j_gene: TRBJ1-3
v_gene: TRBV19
abundance: .
CDR3aa: CASRVGGYSGNTIYF

j_gene: TRBJ1-2
v_gene: TRBV18
abundance: .
CDR3aa: CASSSIVTAIGYTF

j_gene: TRBJ2-5
v_gene: TRBV5-1
abundance: .
CDR3aa: CASSITGGAGETQYF

j_gene: TRBJ1-4
v_gene: TRBV6-5
abundance: .
CDR3aa: CASSYTRTLLNEKLFF

j_gene: TRBJ2-7
v_gene: TRBV6-1
abundance: once
CDR3aa: CASSEGVTGAYEQYF

j_gene: TRBJ1-2
v_gene: TRBV19
abundance: .
CDR3aa: CASTVVRQSNYGYTF

j_gene: TRBJ2-1
v_gene: TRBV6-6
abundance: once
CDR3aa: CASSYLSGEQFF

j_gene: TRBJ2-5
v_gene: TRBV30
abundance: .
CDR3aa: CAWSVRETQYF

j_gene: TRBJ1-1
v_gene: TRBV2
abundance: .
CDR3aa: CASSWTENTEAFF

j_gene: TRBJ1-2
v_gene: TRBV18
abundance: once
CDR3aa: CASSSGALNYGYTF

j_gene: TRBJ2-7
v_gene: TRBV5-1
abundance: .
CDR3aa: CASSPILSYEQYF

j_gene: TRBJ2-7
v_gene: TRBV7-2
abundance: .
CDR3aa: CASSLRSRDEQYF

j_gene: TRBJ2-7
v_gene: TRBV7-2
abundance: .
CDR3aa: CASSLVPGQGYEQYF

j_gene: TRBJ2-3
v_gene: TRBV5-6
abundance: .
CDR3aa: CASGTSGADTQYF

j_gene: TRBJ2-5
v_gene: TRBV6-5
abundance: .
CDR3aa: CASGTEETQYF

j_gene: TRBJ2-1
v_gene: TRBV18
abundance: .
CDR3aa: CASSRGGSSYNEQFF

j_gene: TRBJ2-4
v_gene: TRBV29-1
abundance: .
CDR3aa: CSVGLAGMGENIQYF

j_gene: TRBJ2-7
v_gene: TRBV4-1
abundance: .
CDR3aa: CASSQVGLADSYEQYF

j_gene: TRBJ1-2
v_gene: TRBV30
abundance: .
CDR3aa: CAWGGLYGYTF

j_gene: TRBJ2-3
v_gene: TRBV5-4
abundance: .
CDR3aa: CASRVASTDTQYF

j_gene: TRBJ2-1
v_gene: TRBV4-3
abundance: .
CDR3aa: CASSQSGTANNEQFF

j_gene: TRBJ1-4
v_gene: TRBV11-2
abundance: .
CDR3aa: CASSLGGIISTNEKLFF

j_gene: TRBJ1-1
v_gene: TRBV4-3
abundance: once
CDR3aa: CASSPPGGRGREAFF

j_gene: TRBJ2-1
v_gene: TRBV4-3
abundance: .
CDR3aa: CASSQEAGGYYNEQFF

j_gene: TRBJ1-1
v_gene: TRBV18
abundance: .
CDR3aa: CASSPQGPTEAFF

j_gene: TRBJ1-5
v_gene: TRBV6-6
abundance: .
CDR3aa: CASSGQGIGNQPQHF

j_gene: TRBJ2-3
v_gene: TRBV29-1
abundance: once
CDR3aa: CSVEAYGGGTDTQYF

j_gene: TRBJ2-3
v_gene: TRBV7-2
abundance: .
CDR3aa: CASSSPGYPDTQYF

j_gene: TRBJ1-4
v_gene: TRBV4-3
abundance: .
CDR3aa: CASSNDRGLREKLFF

j_gene: TRBJ2-7
v_gene: TRBV15
abundance: .
CDR3aa: CATSIKGTTGEQYF

j_gene: TRBJ1-1
v_gene: TRBV5-1
abundance: .
CDR3aa: CASSLSGQNTEAFF

j_gene: TRBJ1-1
v_gene: TRBV28
abundance: once
CDR3aa: CASSLLTRALNTEAFF

j_gene: TRBJ2-5
v_gene: TRBV20-1
abundance: .
CDR3aa: CSAGGETQYF

j_gene: TRBJ2-5
v_gene: TRBV18
abundance: .
CDR3aa: CASSPMGQRETQYF

j_gene: TRBJ2-7
v_gene: TRBV18
abundance: .
CDR3aa: CASSPSWGDRGFHEQYF

j_gene: TRBJ1-5
v_gene: TRBV5-1
abundance: .
CDR3aa: CASSLDPNQPQHF

j_gene: TRBJ2-1
v_gene: TRBV5-1
abundance: .
CDR3aa: CASSRERNEQFF

j_gene: TRBJ2-2
v_gene: TRBV6-5
abundance: .
CDR3aa: CASSYRASENTGELFF

j_gene: TRBJ2-2
v_gene: TRBV6-6
abundance: .
CDR3aa: CASSSGGTGELFF

j_gene: TRBJ1-6
v_gene: TRBV30
abundance: few
CDR3aa: CAWSVPWDGVGNSPLHF

j_gene: TRBJ2-7
v_gene: TRBV10-3
abundance: .
CDR3aa: CAISESWSLVGSYEQYF

j_gene: TRBJ1-5
v_gene: TRBV11-2
abundance: .
CDR3aa: CASSPGQGGNQPQHF

j_gene: TRBJ1-6
v_gene: TRBV30
abundance: .
CDR3aa: CAWSVLSGRARREDNSPLHF

j_gene: TRBJ2-7
v_gene: TRBV18
abundance: .
CDR3aa: CASSPGQNSYEQYF

j_gene: TRBJ2-2
v_gene: TRBV10-3
abundance: .
CDR3aa: CAIRSDRAGTGELFF

j_gene: TRBJ2-2
v_gene: TRBV11-2
abundance: .
CDR3aa: CASSSGTLNTGELFF

j_gene: TRBJ2-1
v_gene: TRBV7-8
abundance: .
CDR3aa: CASSLQGLYNEQFF